Below are 26 T cell receptor beta chains sequenced from a single sample in a study of human T cells and chemical hapten exposure. Time point reported: patch test 1, 2 weeks after DPC sensitization. Treatment noted: therapeutic diphenylcyclopropenone sensitization with weekly scalp DPC. Using its own MiXCR run on the RACE reads, TCRdb lists one record per CDR3 protein. Among about 380,000 distinct CDR3 sequences listed, about 4.4% were seen once. Sample: whole blood, taken in connection with sensitization to the hapten diphenylcyclopropenone (DPC). These receptors were collected from a woman in her forties or fifties with alopecia areata. Some clones in this sample may be carry-over from other donors' samples.

This clonotype came up a few times. The genes are TRBV7-9 and TRBJ1-2; 9 positions agree with TRBD1. Per germline, CDR1 SEHNR and CDR2 FQNEAQ (reference sequence). Trimming cost V 3 bases and J 4 bases; bases outside gene matches: 9. The CDR3 length is 16 residues. The CDR3 here is CASSLWTGDISYGYTF. The CDR3 coding sequence is TGTGCCAGCAGCTTGTGGACAGGGGATATAAGCTATGGCTACACCTTC.

In this sample, this clonotype turned up many times. The chain combines TRBV6-1 with TRBJ1-2; 8 bases match TRBD1. Germline loops: CDR1 MNHNS, CDR2 SASEGT. The CDR3 runs 14 residues. Unmatched junction bases numbered 12, after V lost 7 bases and J lost 8 bases. Written as DNA, the CDR3 is TGTGCCAGCAAATTTGACAGGGGAACTGGCGGCTACACCTTC. Translating it yields CASKFDRGTGGYTF.

The genes are TRBV29-1 and TRBJ2-7; no definite D call. The CDR3 length is 12 residues. V lost 6 bases and J 0 bases, leaving 9 bases between the germline ends. CDR1 and CDR2 (germline): SQVTM, ANQGSEA. CDR3 nucleotides: TGCAGCGTCCAGGAAATCTCCTACGAGCAGTACTTC. Its protein is CSVQEISYEQYF.

This clonotype was seen repeatedly, ten times or more. The genes are TRBV30 and TRBJ2-5; either TRBD1 or TRBD2 may supply D (5 bases each). Germline V CDR1 and CDR2: GTSNPN, SVGIG (reference sequence). The ends were cut back, 3 bases at V and 4 bases at J, with 15 bases in the middle. This CDR3 has 14 residues. This CDR3 is CAWSPGAKGETQYF. As DNA, the CDR3 is TGTGCCTGGAGCCCCGGGGCTAAAGGAGAGACCCAGTACTTC.

The chain couples TRBV9 to TRBJ2-1; D is unresolved. Deletions cut 3 bases from V and 7 bases from J, with 17 bases between. The CDR3 is made up of 15 amino acids. Germline values: CDR1 SGDLS, CDR2 YYNGEE. The CDR3 sequence: CASSETQAKGNEQFF. The CDR3 DNA sequence: TGTGCCAGCAGCGAGACCCAGGCCAAAGGGAATGAGCAGTTCTTC.

This clonotype occurred a few times. This rearrangement joins TRBV12-3 or TRBV12-4 to TRBJ1-1; the match to TRBD1 covers 9 bases. The CDR3 has 14 amino acids. The V segment lost 2 bases and the J segment 11 bases; nucleotides outside the gene matches: 9. CDR3 nucleotide sequence: TGTGCCAGCAGTTTATTACAGGGGGCAATTGGGGCTTTCTTT. Translating it yields CASSLLQGAIGAFF.

This clonotype was found many times. The chain joins TRBV28 to TRBJ2-7; 7 bases are a match to TRBD2. J was trimmed by 2 bases and V by 2 bases; bases with no gene match: 3. The germline CDR1 and CDR2 sequences are MDHEN and SYDVKM. This CDR3 spans 14 amino acids. CDR3 sequence: CASSLRSGAYEQYF. The DNA of the CDR3 is TGTGCCAGCAGTTTACGAAGCGGGGCCTACGAGCAGTACTTC.

This clonotype was recorded a few times. The chain is built from TRBV27 and TRBJ2-7; D gene unclear. The CDR3 spans 14 residues. V dropped 3 bases and J dropped 5 bases, with 14 bases sitting between them. Germline V gene lookup returns CDR1 MNHEY and CDR2 SMNVEV (reference sequence). In DNA form, the CDR3 reads TGTGCCAGCAGTTTCCAACCCGCTGGGCACGAGCAGTACTTC. Residues: CASSFQPAGHEQYF.

In this sample, this clonotype turned up a few times. CDR3 sequence: CSASGLAKNIQYF. The CDR3 coding sequence is TGCAGTGCTAGCGGTCTAGCCAAAAACATTCAGTACTTC. The rearrangement links TRBV20-1 to TRBJ2-4; no clear D. The CDR3 is 13 residues long. CDR1 and CDR2 from the germline V gene are DFQATT and SNEGSKA (reference sequence). Trimming pared 3 bases from V and 0 bases from J, leaving 6 bases between.

The genes are TRBV7-2 and TRBJ1-1; 7 bases are shared with TRBD1. There are 13 residues in the CDR3. Germline V gives CDR1 SGHTA, CDR2 FQGNSA. Losses at the gene ends were 4 bases for V and 5 bases for J; bases not matched to a gene: 4. CDR3 protein: CASSSYRGTEAFF. DNA of the CDR3: TGTGCCAGCAGCTCCTACAGGGGAACTGAAGCTTTCTTT.

The rearrangement joins TRBV7-2 to TRBJ2-1, with D uncertain. The CDR3 consists of 12 residues. Germline V CDR1 and CDR2: SGHTA, FQGNSA. Trimming took off 7 bases at V and 6 bases at J, with 10 bases between the two ends. The CDR3 nucleotides are TGTGCCAGCACAAATCAGTTCAATGAGCAGTTCTTC. This translates into CASTNQFNEQFF.

The rearrangement links TRBV6-2 or TRBV6-3 to TRBJ2-3; weak D call: TRBD2 (6 bases). Trimming shortened V by 9 bases and J by 6 bases, and 22 bases separated the two germline ends. CDR3 size: 15 residues. Germline values: CDR1 MNHEY, CDR2 SVGEGT. The CDR3 loop is CASRSGGGRSDTQYF. Here the CDR3 DNA reads TGTGCCAGTCGTTCCGGGGGAGGTCGGTCCGATACGCAGTATTTT.

The J gene is TRBJ2-7, the V gene TRBV7-8; the match to TRBD1 covers 7 bases. The V segment lost 3 bases and the J segment 6 bases; nucleotides outside the gene matches: 5. Germline CDR1 and CDR2: SGHVS and FQNEAQ. This CDR3 contains 13 residues. The CDR3 DNA follows: TGTGCCAGCAGCTTGTTGACAGGGTCCGAGCAGTACTTC. Encoded protein: CASSLLTGSEQYF.

This clonotype was recorded a few times. The chain is built from TRBV6-6 and TRBJ2-3; D is ambiguous. The V gene lost 0 bases and the J gene lost 6 bases, with 10 bases spanning the gap. The V gene's germline CDR1 is MNHNY and CDR2 SVGAGI (reference sequence). CDR3 length equals 14 residues. The CDR3 bases are TGTGCCAGCAGTTACTCCCCCCTCCAGGATACGCAGTATTTT. Translated, it gives CASSYSPLQDTQYF.

A few counts support this clonotype. V and J are TRBV7-2 and TRBJ2-1; D gene unclear. V lost 3 bases to trimming and J lost 7 bases, with 10 bases between them. Germline loops: CDR1 SGHTA, CDR2 FQGNSA. The length of the CDR3 is 13 residues. The CDR3 reads CASSLPAWNEQFF. CDR3 DNA sequence: TGTGCCAGCAGCTTGCCTGCTTGGAATGAGCAGTTCTTC.

This clonotype was counted at least ten times. V is TRBV20-1 and J is TRBJ1-6, with 8 nucleotides matching TRBD1. With V trimmed by 3 bases and J by 7 bases, 11 bases remained unmatched. CDR1 is DFQATT, CDR2 SNEGSKA, per germline (reference sequence). The CDR3 is made up of 16 amino acids. The CDR3 DNA reads as TGCAGTGCTAGGCCGTCAGGGGGCGCGCAGAATTCACCCCTCCACTTT. Translating gives CSARPSGGAQNSPLHF.

This clonotype was seen repeatedly, ten times or more. This chain uses TRBV27 with TRBJ1-2, with TRBD1 matching over 7 bases. The CDR3 spans 15 residues. Germline V gene data show CDR1 as MNHEY and CDR2 as SMNVEV (reference sequence). The junction had 7 bases not matched to a gene; V was cut back by 2 bases and J by 4 bases. The CDR3 nucleotides read TGTGCCAGCAGTTTAATAGGGGGCGGGAGCTATGGCTACACCTTC. This codes for CASSLIGGGSYGYTF.

This clonotype was counted many times. This chain joins TRBV10-3 and TRBJ1-1, with D maybe TRBD1 (6 bases). This CDR3 has 12 residues. Germline assignment: CDR1 ENHRY and CDR2 SYGVKD. The V end lost 7 bases, the J end lost 13 bases, and 19 bases lay between the germline ends. The CDR3 DNA sequence: TGTGCCATCACTGCCCAGACAGGCCGAGTTTTCTTT. Residues: CAITAQTGRVFF.

This clonotype occurred many times. The rearrangement joins TRBV29-1 to TRBJ2-5; D call uncertain. V was shortened by 5 bases and J by 1 base, with 14 bases between the two germline ends. The CDR3 extends over 14 amino acids. Germline V lookup: CDR1 SQVTM, CDR2 ANQGSEA. The CDR3 coding sequence is TGCAGCGTTCCCAGACCCGGCGGCCAAGAGACCCAGTACTTC. It yields the protein CSVPRPGGQETQYF.

This clonotype was detected many times. The CDR3 DNA follows: TGTGCCAGCAGTTTTACATTGGTGAACACTGAAGCTTTCTTT. This encodes CASSFTLVNTEAFF. V gene TRBV12-3 or TRBV12-4 combines with J gene TRBJ1-1; D not certain. There are 14 residues in the CDR3. With 3 bases removed from V and 0 bases from J, the gap between germline ends came to 8 bases.

This clonotype was observed at least ten times. This chain uses TRBV5-1 with TRBJ2-7; D possibly matches TRBD1 or TRBD2 (5 bases each). This CDR3 spans 17 amino acids. CDR1 and CDR2 from the germline V gene are SGHRS and YFSETQ. Trimming pared 0 bases from V and 3 bases from J, leaving 19 bases between. CDR3 sequence reads: CASSLDHTGTGIYEQYF. As DNA, the CDR3 is TGCGCCAGCAGCTTGGACCACACCGGGACGGGAATCTACGAGCAGTACTTC.

This rearrangement joins TRBV15 to TRBJ1-4, with D uncertain. V dropped 5 bases and J dropped 6 bases, with 13 bases sitting between them. The CDR3 consists of 14 residues. Germline V gene data show CDR1 as LNHNV and CDR2 as YYDKDF (reference sequence). CDR3 bases: TGTGCCACCAGCTTCCGGGGAAGGGATGAAAAACTGTTTTTT. Protein product: CATSFRGRDEKLFF.

The V and J genes are TRBV6-6 and TRBJ1-1; D is unresolved. V lost 0 bases, J lost 5 bases, and 10 bases lay in between. The germline V gene has CDR1 MNHNY and CDR2 SVGAGI (reference sequence). This CDR3 has 14 amino acids. The CDR3 sequence is CASSYSGESTEAFF. The CDR3 bases are TGTGCCAGCAGTTACTCCGGGGAATCGACTGAAGCTTTCTTT.

This clonotype has a handful of counts. V gene TRBV6-2 or TRBV6-3 combines with J gene TRBJ2-3; 8 nucleotides match TRBD1. This CDR3 contains 17 residues. Germline trimming cut 2 bases from V and 6 bases from J; bases unmatched to any gene: 13. Germline CDR1 reads MNHEY; CDR2 reads SVGEGT. CDR3 sequence reads: CASSYLRTGPQVDTQYF. CDR3 DNA sequence: TGTGCCAGCAGTTACCTGAGGACAGGGCCGCAGGTGGATACGCAGTATTTT.

This clonotype was observed a few times. The CDR3: CASSSQGPGTEAFF. The CDR3 region has the DNA TGTGCCAGCAGTTCCCAGGGGCCCGGCACTGAAGCTTTCTTT. This chain uses TRBV27 with TRBJ1-1, with D possibly matching TRBD1 (6 bases). The CDR3 is 14 amino acids. Trimming removed 4 bases from V and 4 bases from J, with 13 bases in between. The germline CDR1 and CDR2 sequences are MNHEY and SMNVEV (reference sequence).

The chain couples TRBV6-1 to TRBJ2-5; D tentatively reads TRBD1 or TRBD2 (5 bases each). CDR3 length: 14 amino acids. Deletions cut 8 bases from V and 5 bases from J, with 18 bases between. Germline CDR1 reads MNHNS; CDR2 reads SASEGT. In DNA, the CDR3 is TGTGCCAGCTCCCGAGGAAGGGGAGAGGAGACCCAGTACTTC. Amino acids: CASSRGRGEETQYF.